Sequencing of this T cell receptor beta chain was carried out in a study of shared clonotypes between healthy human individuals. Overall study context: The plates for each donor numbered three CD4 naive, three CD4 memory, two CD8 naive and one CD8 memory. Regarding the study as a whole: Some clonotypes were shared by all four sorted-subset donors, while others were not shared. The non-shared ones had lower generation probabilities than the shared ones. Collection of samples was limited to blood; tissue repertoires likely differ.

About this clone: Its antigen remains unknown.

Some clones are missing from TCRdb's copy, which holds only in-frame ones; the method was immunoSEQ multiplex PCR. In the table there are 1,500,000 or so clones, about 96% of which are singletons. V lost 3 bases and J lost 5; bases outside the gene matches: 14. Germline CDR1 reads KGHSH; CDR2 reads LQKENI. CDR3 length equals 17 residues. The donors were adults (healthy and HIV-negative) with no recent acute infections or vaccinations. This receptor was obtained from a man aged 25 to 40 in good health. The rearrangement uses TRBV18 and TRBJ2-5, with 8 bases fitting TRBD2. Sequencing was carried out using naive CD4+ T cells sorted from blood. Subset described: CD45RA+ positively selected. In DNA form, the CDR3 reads TGTGCCAGCTCACCTGTCAGCGGGAGCTCCGTGGGGGAGACCCAGTACTTC. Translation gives CASSPVSGSSVGETQYF.